Following are 12 T cell receptor beta chains from one sample sequenced in a study of blood T cell repertoires in COVID-19 (TCRdb year 2020). Library creation used the immunoSEQ multiplex PCR assay. Held by TCRdb, this immuneACCESS table contains in-frame sequences only and omits some clones. Under half of the omission traces to an unresolved V gene where checked; the cause of the rest is unknown. Present in this sample are a few hundred thousand clones, around 80% of which were seen just once. The ten largest clones add up to over 10% of the sample. The specimen sequenced was peripheral blood. Receptor source: a human donor in a cohort sampled during active COVID-19.

The J gene is TRBJ2-7, the V gene TRBV5-1; 8 bases match TRBD2. The V and J ends lost 5 bases and 6 bases, in that order; junction bases with no gene match: 13. The CDR3 loop spans 15 amino acids. Germline V CDR1 and CDR2: SGHRS, YFSETQ. As DNA, the CDR3 is TGCGCCAGCAGGTCGCCGGGACTAGTGGAAGGCGAGCAGTACTTC. Its translation: CASRSPGLVEGEQYF.

V usage is TRBV20-1 and J usage is TRBJ2-3, with D uncertain. Trimming cost V 7 bases and J 6 bases, with 11 bases left between them. The CDR3 covers 11 residues. Per germline, CDR1 DFQATT and CDR2 SNEGSKA (reference sequence). The CDR3 nucleotides are TGCAGTGGTGAGGAGATGGATACGCAGTATTTT. Protein sequence: CSGEEMDTQYF.

V usage is TRBV19 and J usage is TRBJ2-2; 12 positions agree with TRBD2. Unmatched junction bases numbered 4, after V lost 4 bases and J lost 4 bases. CDR1 LNHDA and CDR2 SQIVND come from the germline V gene (reference sequence). This CDR3 has 16 amino acids. CDR3 sequence reads: CASSRTSGDITGELFF. The CDR3 nucleotides are TGTGCCAGTAGTAGGACTAGCGGGGACATCACCGGGGAGCTGTTTTTT.

The chain employs TRBV7-2 and TRBJ2-4, with TRBD2 identical over 8 bases. J gave up 7 bases and V 3 bases, and 11 bases lay outside the gene matches. Germline CDR1 is SGHTA and CDR2 is FQGNSA. The CDR3 is 16 residues long. For the CDR3, the DNA is TGTGCCAGCAGCTTTAACGGGGGGGCCCTGGGGAACATTCAGTACTTC. Translating gives CASSFNGGALGNIQYF.

The chain joins TRBV6-5 to TRBJ2-7; 8 bases are shared with TRBD1. V trimming: 7 bases; J trimming: 2 bases; junction bases outside the gene matches: 10. This CDR3 has 15 amino acids. CDR1 MNHEY and CDR2 SVGAGI come from the germline V gene. DNA for the CDR3: TGTGCCAGCACTCCTACAACAGGGGGTACCTACGAGCAGTACTTC. Translation gives CASTPTTGGTYEQYF.

The chain recombines TRBV6-2 or TRBV6-3 with TRBJ1-1; TRBD1 is a possible D gene (5 bases). From germline, CDR1 is MNHEY and CDR2 SVGEGT. The V end was cut by 0 bases, the J end by 5 bases, with 16 bases between. CDR3 length: 16 amino acids. In nucleotides, the CDR3 is TGTGCCAGCAGTTACTCCATGGGGGGGGTAGTGACTGAAGCTTTCTTT. Translation gives CASSYSMGGVVTEAFF.

The chain joins TRBV12-3 or TRBV12-4 to TRBJ1-2, with D perhaps TRBD1 (5 bases). V was pared by 8 bases and J by 4 bases, with 14 bases between. This CDR3 region has 13 residues. CDR3 DNA: TGTGCCAGCTGTATCAACGGGGGCTATGGCTACACCTTC. Its translation is CASCINGGYGYTF.

The chain uses TRBV7-9 and TRBJ1-4; 8 bases align to TRBD1. Germline loops: CDR1 SEHNR, CDR2 FQNEAQ (reference sequence). V lost 5 bases, J lost 8 bases, and 7 bases stayed unmatched. CDR3 size: 14 residues. CDR3 amino acids: CASSRARGREKLFF. The DNA of the CDR3 is TGTGCCAGCAGCCGCGCCAGGGGGCGGGAAAAACTGTTTTTT.

The V call is TRBV18, the J call TRBJ1-1, with D tentatively TRBD1 (5 bases). Germline V lookup: CDR1 KGHSH, CDR2 LQKENI. The CDR3 runs to 16 residues. V lost 6 bases and J lost 0, with 17 bases in between. The CDR3, as DNA: TGTGCCAGCTCGCTCAGGGTATCGGGCATGAACACTGAAGCTTTCTTT. Translating gives CASSLRVSGMNTEAFF.

The chain recombines TRBV9 with TRBJ1-4; the match to TRBD1 covers 8 bases. This CDR3 contains 16 residues. The ends lost 4 bases at V and 4 bases at J; junction bases unmatched: 9. Germline lookup yields CDR1 SGDLS and CDR2 YYNGEE. The CDR3 nucleotides read TGTGCCAGCAGCATGACAGGGGCGGGGATTAATGAAAAACTGTTTTTT. It translates to CASSMTGAGINEKLFF.

J is TRBJ2-2 and V is TRBV19; TRBD1 matches 7 bases. Germline V lookup: CDR1 LNHDA, CDR2 SQIVND (reference sequence). This CDR3 has 11 residues. V shed 9 bases, J shed 6 bases, and the junction held 1 base outside the gene matches. CDR3 in amino acids: CASQGAGELFF. In DNA, the CDR3 is TGTGCCAGCCAGGGGGCCGGGGAGCTGTTTTTT.

This clone was observed once. The chain carries TRBV9 and TRBJ1-1, with TRBD1 matching over 9 bases. CDR1 is SGDLS and CDR2 is YYNGEE in the germline V gene. The V segment lost 0 bases and the J segment 4 bases; nucleotides outside the gene matches: 7. The CDR3 runs to 16 residues. The CDR3 coding sequence is TGTGCCAGCAGCGTAGAAACAGGGGGCGCGGGCACTGAAGCTTTCTTT. Encoded protein: CASSVETGGAGTEAFF.